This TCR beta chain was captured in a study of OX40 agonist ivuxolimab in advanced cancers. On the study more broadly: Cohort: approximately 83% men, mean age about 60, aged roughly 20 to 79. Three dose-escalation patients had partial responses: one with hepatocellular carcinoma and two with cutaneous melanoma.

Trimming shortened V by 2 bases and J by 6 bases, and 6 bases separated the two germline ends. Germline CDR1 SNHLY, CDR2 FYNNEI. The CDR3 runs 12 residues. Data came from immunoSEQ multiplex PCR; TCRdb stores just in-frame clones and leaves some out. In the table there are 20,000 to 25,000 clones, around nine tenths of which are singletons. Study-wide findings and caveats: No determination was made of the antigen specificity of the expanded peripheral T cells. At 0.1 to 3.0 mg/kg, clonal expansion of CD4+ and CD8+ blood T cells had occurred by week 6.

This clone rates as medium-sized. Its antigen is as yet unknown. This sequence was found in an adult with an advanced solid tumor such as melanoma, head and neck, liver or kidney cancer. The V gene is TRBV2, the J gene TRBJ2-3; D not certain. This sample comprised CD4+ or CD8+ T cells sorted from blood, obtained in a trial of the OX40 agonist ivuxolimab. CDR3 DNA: TGTGCCAGCAGTGAATTCAGGGATACGCAGTATTTT. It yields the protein CASSEFRDTQYF.